Below are 8 T cell receptor beta chains sequenced from a single sample in a study of blood T cell repertoires in COVID-19. Only in-frame clones appear in the TCRdb table, and some are missing; sequencing was by immunoSEQ multiplex PCR. The sample holds roughly 170,000 clones, more than 70% seen once. The source material was PBMCs or T cells enriched from blood (not recorded which). The receptor set was obtained from a woman between 50 and 59 years old in a cohort exposed to, infected with or recovered from COVID-19 (not recorded which).

This chain uses TRBV3-1 (or the pseudogene TRBV3-2) with TRBJ2-1, with 11 bases that match TRBD2. Germline V gene lookup returns CDR1 LGHDT and CDR2 YNNKEL (reference sequence). The ends lost 3 bases at V and 5 bases at J; junction bases unmatched: 9. The CDR3 has 17 residues. The chain's CDR3 is CASSQQASGGQHNEQFF. CDR3 bases: TGTGCCAGCAGCCAGCAGGCTAGCGGGGGGCAACACAATGAGCAGTTCTTC.

This clone was seen once. The rearrangement joins TRBV6-4 to TRBJ2-7; TRBD1 agrees at 7 bases. This CDR3 has 13 residues. Trimming at V came to 6 bases and at J to 5 bases, leaving 7 bases not matched to a gene. Looked up from germline, CDR1 is MRHNA and CDR2 is SNTAGT. The DNA of the CDR3 is TGTGCCAGCAGCCAAAATACAGGGGACGAGCAGTACTTC. Translated: CASSQNTGDEQYF.

V gene TRBV6-5 combines with J gene TRBJ2-7, with 7 bases identical to TRBD2. The CDR3 length is 15 residues. Per the germline V gene, CDR1 is MNHEY and CDR2 is SVGAGI. The V segment lost 7 bases and the J segment 0 bases; nucleotides outside the gene matches: 9. The CDR3 sequence: CASTGLADPSYEQYF. CDR3 nucleotides: TGTGCCAGCACCGGCCTAGCGGACCCCTCCTACGAGCAGTACTTC.

V and J are TRBV18 and TRBJ2-1, with D perhaps TRBD2 (6 bases). The germline V and J ends were trimmed by 1 base and 5 bases, with 9 bases remaining between them. There are 14 residues in the CDR3. Looked up from germline, CDR1 is KGHSH and CDR2 is LQKENI. The CDR3 reads CASSPRWGDNEQFF. The CDR3 DNA reads as TGTGCCAGCTCACCACGGTGGGGGGACAATGAGCAGTTCTTC. The full variable domain, with the rest looked up from reference TRBV18 and TRBJ2-1, is NAGVMQNPRHLVRRRGQEARLRCSPMKGHSHVYWYRQLPEEGLKFMVYLQKENIIDESGMPKERFSAEFPKEGPSILRIQQVVRGDSAAYFCASSPRWGDNEQFFGPGTRLTVL.

The CDR3 loop reads CATEPSNTGELFF. DNA for the CDR3: TGTGCCACCGAGCCTTCAAACACCGGGGAGCTGTTTTTT. J is TRBJ2-2 and V is TRBV28; D not resolved. Germline CDR1 and CDR2: MDHEN and SYDVKM. The CDR3 is 13 residues long. V was shortened by 10 bases and J by 2 bases, with 11 bases between the two germline ends.

This chain uses TRBV7-9 with TRBJ2-2; D gene uncertain. Trimming removed 3 bases at V and 7 bases at J, with 12 bases between. CDR3 length: 14 amino acids. The germline V gene has CDR1 SEHNR and CDR2 FQNEAQ (reference sequence). CDR3 sequence: CASSLVQVGGELFF. The CDR3 nucleotides read TGTGCCAGCAGCTTGGTGCAGGTCGGCGGGGAGCTGTTTTTT.

This rearrangement joins TRBV18 to TRBJ1-1; unclear D gene. The CDR3 totals 15 residues. V shed 6 bases and J shed 0 bases, with 14 bases lying between them. The V gene's germline CDR1 is KGHSH and CDR2 LQKENI. In DNA form, the CDR3 reads TGTGCCAGCTCGCCCCCGGGAGGGATGAACACTGAAGCTTTCTTT. This sequence encodes CASSPPGGMNTEAFF.

V and J are TRBV3-1 (or the pseudogene TRBV3-2) and TRBJ2-7; 13 positions match TRBD2. The CDR3 is 16 residues long. Trimming cost V 4 bases and J 0 bases; bases outside gene matches: 3. CDR1 is LGHDT and CDR2 is YNNKEL in the germline V gene (reference sequence). The CDR3 sequence: CASSPRTSGGSYEQYF. DNA of the CDR3: TGTGCCAGCAGCCCTAGGACTAGCGGGGGCTCCTACGAGCAGTACTTC.